This entry features one T cell receptor beta chain sequence. In the original workflow: Reference gene primer amplification yielded estimated nucleated cell counts. This table comes from immunoSEQ multiplex PCR, and its TCRdb copy is limited to in-frame clones, with some not included. V, J and clone size derive from that table, while D and trimming were established from the DNA sequence. The repertoire includes over 250,000 clones, 80% to 90% of them detected once, and 2.3% sits in the top ten. The V gene end was trimmed by 7 bases and the J gene end by 6 bases; junction bases not matched to a gene: 7. The CDR3 is made up of 15 amino acids. From germline, CDR1 is LNHDA and CDR2 SQIVND (reference sequence). This sample stems from a study of blood T cell repertoires in COVID-19. In the study overall: Both acute and convalescent COVID-19 samples were obtained from the United States, Italy and Spain.

The sequencing sample was made of peripheral blood. This rearrangement joins TRBV19 to TRBJ1-4; 11 bases agree with TRBD1. This sequence originates from a woman aged 45-60 years with acute or convalescent COVID-19. The CDR3 spells CASKGTGGEDEKLFF. In DNA form, the CDR3 reads TGTGCCAGTAAGGGGACAGGGGGTGAAGATGAAAAACTGTTTTTT.